The TCR beta chain under discussion was sequenced for a study of blood T cells in healthy people across ages. A second PCR of 7 to 11 cycles used a sample-barcoded 5' primer and a J-beta primer mix. A single record per CDR3 protein comes from TCRdb applying MiXCR to the 5' RACE reads. The table includes 1.5 million to 2 million distinct CDR3 sequences, more than 35% detected once. Worth noting for this clonotype: Its antigen is unknown.

Findings and limits, study-wide: The lack of PBMC sorting stopped any conclusive naive versus antigen-experienced comparison. TCR beta diversity, measured per million T cells, fell in a roughly linear way with age.

Germline values: CDR1 SGHTA, CDR2 FQGTGA. The germline V and J ends were trimmed by 5 bases and 9 bases, with 17 bases remaining between them. This CDR3 contains 14 residues. Sequencing was done on a sample of blood. The TCR comes from a human donor in good health. The rearrangement joins TRBV7-3 to TRBJ2-1; D remains unclear. The CDR3 nucleotides are TGTGCCAGCAGCCTGTTGATGTTATTGGGTGAGCAGTTCTTC. Amino acids: CASSLLMLLGEQFF.